The clone carrying this T cell receptor (beta chain) was counted a single time. The germline CDR1 and CDR2 sequences are MNHEY and SVGAGI. V lost 6 bases to trimming and J lost 2 bases; unmatched junction nucleotides: 7. There are 15 residues in the CDR3. The data stem from a study of blood T cell repertoires in COVID-19. Overall study: Sources were T cells, B-cell-depleted T cells, or PBMCs; the material itself was cDNA or gDNA.

This table comes from immunoSEQ multiplex PCR, and its TCRdb copy is limited to in-frame clones, with some not included. The top ten hold around half of the sample, which has more than 50,000 clones, about 70% seen once. Sequenced sample: peripheral blood. The chain recombines TRBV6-5 with TRBJ1-5; 7 bases align to TRBD1. The source of this sequence is a woman aged 80 or older with acute or convalescent COVID-19. CDR3 sequence: CASRNRQGGNQPQHF. The CDR3 bases are TGTGCCAGCAGGAATAGACAGGGTGGCAATCAGCCCCAGCATTTT.